The 19 T cell receptor beta chains given below trace back to one sample, sequenced in a study of blood T cell repertoires in COVID-19. Data came from immunoSEQ multiplex PCR; TCRdb stores just in-frame clones and leaves some out. This sample has 180,000 or so clones, with roughly 84% found just once. Sequenced material: peripheral blood. These receptors all come from a woman aged 80 or older with acute or convalescent COVID-19.

This clone appeared a single time. In nucleotides, the CDR3 is TGTGCCAGCACCATAAATAGGGGGCATCGGGAGCAGTACTTC. As protein: CASTINRGHREQYF. The chain links TRBV28 to TRBJ2-7; 7 bases fit TRBD1. V lost 7 bases to trimming and J lost 7 bases; unmatched junction nucleotides: 13. The germline CDR1 and CDR2 sequences are MDHEN and SYDVKM. This CDR3 contains 14 residues.

The chain recombines TRBV6-5 with TRBJ2-2; D perhaps matches TRBD2 (6 bases). The CDR3 length is 15 residues. Germline CDR1 MNHEY, CDR2 SVGAGI. With 6 bases removed from V and 2 bases from J, the gap between germline ends came to 13 bases. For the CDR3, the DNA is TGTGCCAGCAGACTCGAGGGGACTAACACCGGGGAGCTGTTTTTT. Protein: CASRLEGTNTGELFF.

The CDR3 sequence: CASSPGAGEIGELFF. CDR3 nucleotides: TGTGCCAGCAGTCCGGGAGCGGGAGAAATCGGGGAGCTGTTTTTT. The chain recombines TRBV6-4 with TRBJ2-2; 8 nucleotides match TRBD2. This CDR3 has 15 amino acids. J gave up 7 bases and V 5 bases, and 9 bases lay outside the gene matches. Germline-derived CDR1 and CDR2 are MRHNA and SNTAGT.

The rearrangement joins TRBV5-1 to TRBJ2-7, with D maybe TRBD1 (6 bases). The length of the CDR3 is 15 residues. V lost 4 bases and J lost 5, with 19 bases in between. Germline V gene sequence: CDR1 SGHRS, CDR2 YFSETQ. This CDR3 is CASSPGTPGTHEQYF. DNA for the CDR3: TGCGCCAGCAGCCCCGGGACACCCGGCACCCACGAGCAGTACTTC.

The chain combines TRBV2 with TRBJ1-4; TRBD1 is a possible D gene (6 bases). The ends were cut back, 7 bases at V and 8 bases at J, with 20 bases in the middle. CDR1 and CDR2 (germline): SNHLY, FYNNEI. The CDR3 covers 15 residues. CDR3 coding DNA: TGTGCCAGCACCCAGGTGGGGGCTTGGGGGGAAAAACTGTTTTTT. Translation: CASTQVGAWGEKLFF.

This clone was seen a few times. J is TRBJ1-1 and V is TRBV2, with TRBD1 matching over 8 bases. Germline V lookup: CDR1 SNHLY, CDR2 FYNNEI. V lost 6 bases, J lost 3 bases, and 6 bases stayed unmatched. CDR3 size: 14 residues. In DNA form, the CDR3 reads TGTGCCAGCAGGTTGGACAGGGTAGACACTGAAGCTTTCTTT. This sequence encodes CASRLDRVDTEAFF.

The V gene is TRBV6-5, the J gene TRBJ1-1; the D is unclear. V was shortened by 2 bases and J by 1 base, with 8 bases between the two germline ends. This CDR3 is built from 14 residues. Germline CDR1 is MNHEY and CDR2 is SVGAGI. The CDR3 DNA is TGTGCCAGCAGTTACCATCTGAGGAACACTGAAGCTTTCTTT. It encodes CASSYHLRNTEAFF.

The chain is built from TRBV11-2 and TRBJ1-6; 8 positions agree with TRBD1. This CDR3 is built from 15 residues. The germline V gene has CDR1 SGHAT and CDR2 FQNNGV. The V segment lost 5 bases and the J segment 7 bases; nucleotides outside the gene matches: 7. The CDR3 region has the DNA TGTGCCAGCAGCCCGCGGGACAGGTGGAATTCACCCCTCCACTTT. This codes for CASSPRDRWNSPLHF.

This chain uses TRBV7-2 with TRBJ1-2, with D possibly TRBD1 on 5 matching bases. Between the trimmed V and J ends, which lost 1 base and 3 bases, there was a span of 9 bases. The CDR3 is made up of 14 amino acids. Germline assignment: CDR1 SGHTA and CDR2 FQGNSA. In DNA form, the CDR3 reads TGTGCCAGCAGCTTAGGGACATCTTACTATGGCTACACCTTC. Amino acid sequence: CASSLGTSYYGYTF. Drawing the rest from reference TRBV7-2 and TRBJ1-2, the complete variable domain is GAGVSQSPSNKVTEKGKDVELRCDPISGHTALYWYRQSLGQGLEFLIYFQGNSAPDKSGLPSDRFSAERTGGSVSTLTIQRTQQEDSAVYLCASSLGTSYYGYTFGSGTRLTVV.

The chain joins TRBV7-3 to TRBJ2-1; TRBD2 matches at 10 bases. The CDR3 is 15 amino acids. Germline V CDR1 and CDR2: SGHTA, FQGTGA. Germline trimming cut 2 bases from V and 6 bases from J; bases unmatched to any gene: 4. CDR3 region: CASSLRLAGANEQFF. In nucleotides, the CDR3 is TGTGCCAGCAGCTTACGTCTAGCGGGAGCCAATGAGCAGTTCTTC.

This clone was observed a single time. The chain employs TRBV7-2 and TRBJ2-7; TRBD2 agrees at 10 bases. Germline CDR1 SGHTA, CDR2 FQGNSA. The J segment lost 4 bases and the V segment lost 0 bases, leaving 6 bases of the junction unmatched. The CDR3 totals 16 residues. The CDR3 is CASSLAASGSLYEQYF. Written as DNA, the CDR3 is TGTGCCAGCAGCTTAGCGGCTAGCGGGAGTCTGTACGAGCAGTACTTC.

The CDR3, as DNA: TGTGCCAGCAGCTTAACCGGGACAGGGTCCGATCAGCCCCAGCATTTT. Translating gives CASSLTGTGSDQPQHF. The chain recombines TRBV5-8 with TRBJ1-5, with 9 bases that match TRBD1. The CDR3 length is 16 residues. Germline V CDR1 and CDR2: SGHTS, YDEGEE. V shed 2 bases and J 5 bases; nucleotides not matched to a gene: 8.

J is TRBJ1-5 and V is TRBV7-2; D is possibly TRBD1 (6 bases). The CDR3 length is 14 residues. V dropped 5 bases and J dropped 7 bases, with 15 bases sitting between them. Germline loops: CDR1 SGHTA, CDR2 FQGNSA. CDR3 residues: CASSETGYYQPQHF. In DNA form, the CDR3 reads TGTGCCAGCAGCGAAACAGGGTACTACCAGCCCCAGCATTTT.

This rearrangement joins TRBV5-1 to TRBJ1-1; 9 bases map to TRBD1. Losses at the gene ends were 4 bases for V and 6 bases for J; bases not matched to a gene: 10. The CDR3 sequence is 15 residues long. In germline, CDR1 is SGHRS, CDR2 YFSETQ. The CDR3 DNA follows: TGCGCCAGCAGCCCGGCGGGACAGGGTCTGGCTGAAGCTTTCTTT. It yields the protein CASSPAGQGLAEAFF.

The chain joins TRBV3-1 (or the pseudogene TRBV3-2) to TRBJ1-2; 10 positions agree with TRBD1. The CDR3 is 15 amino acids. The germline V gene encodes CDR1 LGHDT and CDR2 YNNKEL (reference sequence). With 4 bases clipped from V and 7 bases from J, the junction kept 9 bases outside the gene matches. The CDR3 DNA reads as TGTGCCAGCAGCCCCCTTATGACAGGGGGCTTTGGCTACACCTTC. This codes for CASSPLMTGGFGYTF.

This clone has a handful of counts. The rearrangement links TRBV6-5 to TRBJ2-7, with D possibly being TRBD2 (5 bases). V was cut by 6 bases and J by 3 bases, with 15 bases left in between. The CDR3 extends over 14 amino acids. CDR1 and CDR2 (germline): MNHEY, SVGAGI. The CDR3 nucleotides read TGTGCCAGCAGACGGGAACTAGTTCACTACGAGCAGTACTTC. It is translated as CASRRELVHYEQYF.

V gene TRBV18 combines with J gene TRBJ2-7, with D unclear. The CDR3 has 12 amino acids. The V gene's germline CDR1 is KGHSH and CDR2 LQKENI. Trimming removed 2 bases from V and 4 bases from J, with 6 bases in between. This chain's CDR3 is CASSPTQYEQYF. CDR3 DNA sequence: TGTGCCAGCTCACCAACGCAGTACGAGCAGTACTTC.

This clone has a single count. V gene TRBV18 combines with J gene TRBJ1-3; D perhaps matches TRBD1 (6 bases). The V gene's germline CDR1 is KGHSH and CDR2 LQKENI. There are 17 residues in the CDR3. Trimming cost V 3 bases and J 0 bases, with 15 bases left between them. The CDR3 region has the DNA TGTGCCAGCTCACCGTGGGGGCCCGAAGGCTCTGGAAACACCATATATTTT. Protein: CASSPWGPEGSGNTIYF.

This clone was detected a few times. The chain couples TRBV7-9 to TRBJ1-1; no firm D call. Trimming shortened V by 6 bases and J by 0 bases, and 5 bases separated the two germline ends. The CDR3 length is 12 residues. The germline gives CDR1 SEHNR, CDR2 FQNEAQ (reference sequence). CDR3 protein: CASSQLNTEAFF. CDR3 DNA: TGTGCCAGCAGTCAATTGAACACTGAAGCTTTCTTT.